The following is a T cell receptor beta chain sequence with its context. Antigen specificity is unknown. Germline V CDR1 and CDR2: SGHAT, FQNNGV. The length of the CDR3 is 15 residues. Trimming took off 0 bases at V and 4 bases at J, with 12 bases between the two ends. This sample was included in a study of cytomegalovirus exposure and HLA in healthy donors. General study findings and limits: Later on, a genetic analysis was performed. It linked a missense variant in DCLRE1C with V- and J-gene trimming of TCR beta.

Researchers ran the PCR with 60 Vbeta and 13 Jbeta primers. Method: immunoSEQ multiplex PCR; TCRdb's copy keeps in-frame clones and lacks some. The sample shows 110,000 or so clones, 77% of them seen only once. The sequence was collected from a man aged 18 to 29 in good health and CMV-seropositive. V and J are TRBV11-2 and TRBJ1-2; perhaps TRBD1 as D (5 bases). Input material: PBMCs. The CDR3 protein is CASSLDWARVYGYTF. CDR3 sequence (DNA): TGTGCCAGCAGCTTAGATTGGGCCAGGGTCTATGGCTACACCTTC. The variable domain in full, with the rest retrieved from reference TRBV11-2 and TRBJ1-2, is EAGVAQSPRYKIIEKRQSVAFWCNPISGHATLYWYQQILGQGPKLLIQFQNNGVVDDSQLPKDRFSAERLKGVDSTLKIQPAKLEDSAVYLCASSLDWARVYGYTFGSGTRLTVV.